The 15 T cell receptor beta chains listed next were all sequenced from one sample in a study of blood T cells in healthy people across ages. With a J-beta primer mix and a sample-barcoded 5' primer, a second PCR ran about 6 to 11 cycles. TCRdb used MiXCR to reprocess the 5' RACE reads, holding one entry per CDR3 protein. The sample consists of hundreds of thousands of distinct CDR3 sequences, around 50% of them appearing once. Source material: blood. These TCRs come from a man between 35 and 55 years old in good health.

On this clonotype itself: One junction end disagrees with the germline gene, perhaps due to a read error. The V call is TRBV7-6, the J call TRBJ2-1, with 7 bases fitting TRBD1. Germline-derived CDR1 and CDR2 are SGHVS and FNYEAQ. CDR3 length: 15 residues. CDR3 residues: CASSLVAGTENEQFF. The CDR3 coding sequence is TGTGCCAGCAGTTTAGTAGCCGGGACAGAGAATGAGCAGTTCTTC.

V usage is TRBV12-3 or TRBV12-4 and J usage is TRBJ2-3; perhaps D is TRBD1 or TRBD2 (6 bases each). V was cut by 1 base and J by 6 bases, with 14 bases left in between. The length of the CDR3 is 15 residues. CDR3 in amino acids: CASSLEGGSVDTQYF. For the CDR3, the DNA is TGTGCCAGCAGTTTAGAGGGGGGTTCGGTTGATACGCAGTATTTT.

In its sample, this clonotype was seen once. This CDR3 is CASSDWAVSSYNEQFF. The CDR3 DNA reads as TGTGCCAGCAGTGATTGGGCGGTGAGCTCCTACAATGAGCAGTTCTTC. The chain uses TRBV6-1 and TRBJ2-1; D is uncertain. Trimming shortened V by 3 bases and J by 0 bases, and 12 bases separated the two germline ends. Germline CDR1 MNHNS, CDR2 SASEGT. This CDR3 comprises 16 residues.

Of note for this clonotype: Sequence at one end of the junction differs from germline and may be a read error. V and J are TRBV5-1 and TRBJ2-1; D is possibly TRBD1 (5 bases). This CDR3 has 16 residues. Per germline, CDR1 SGHRS and CDR2 YFSETQ. CDR3 protein: CASSLAVGASHNEQFF. Written as DNA, the CDR3 is TGCGCCAGCAGCTTGGCCGTAGGGGCCTCCCACAATGAGCAGTTCTTC.

In regard to this clonotype: At one end, the junction sequence differs from germline, possibly due to a read error. This chain links TRBV5-1 with TRBJ2-7; 8 nucleotides line up with TRBD2. The CDR3 length is 15 residues. The germline gives CDR1 SGHRS, CDR2 YFSETQ. CDR3 in amino acids: CSSSLDSGRGYEQYF. CDR3 coding DNA: TGCTCCAGCAGCTTGGACTCCGGGAGGGGGTACGAGCAGTACTTC.

This clonotype showed up just a few times. The chain recombines TRBV5-6 with TRBJ2-4, with D possibly matching TRBD2 (7 bases). V was trimmed by 7 bases and J by 13 bases, leaving 21 bases between them. Germline V CDR1 and CDR2: SGHDT, YYEEEE. The CDR3 contains 13 residues. CDR3 region: CASRGRGAREQYF. DNA of the CDR3: TGTGCCAGCCGCGGACGGGGGGCGCGGGAGCAGTACTTC.

A few counts support this clonotype. The chain joins TRBV5-6 to TRBJ2-3; possibly TRBD1 for D (5 bases). The CDR3 spans 14 residues. CDR1 is SGHDT, CDR2 YYEEEE, per germline. V was pared by 4 bases and J by 5 bases, with 14 bases between. This CDR3 reads CASSEEGVLDTQYF. The CDR3 DNA reads TGTGCCAGCAGCGAAGAAGGGGTCTTAGATACGCAGTATTTT.

This clonotype came up a few times. J is TRBJ2-7 and V is TRBV3-1, with D possibly matching TRBD2 (6 bases). The CDR3 length is 14 residues. V was clipped by 4 bases and J by 7 bases, with 17 bases between them. CDR1 is LGHDT and CDR2 is YNNKEL in the germline V gene (reference sequence). As DNA, the CDR3 is TGTGCCAGCAGCCGGGACTCCTCCTACAATGAGCAGTACTTC. Its translation: CASSRDSSYNEQYF.

The V call is TRBV3-1, the J call TRBJ2-7, with D perhaps being TRBD1 or TRBD2 (5 bases each). The V gene's germline CDR1 is LGHDT and CDR2 YNNKEL (reference sequence). V was cut by 4 bases and J by 3 bases, with 16 bases left in between. The CDR3 sequence is 15 residues long. CDR3 DNA sequence: TGTGCCAGCAGCCTAGCCGGGACGCAGGACTACGAGCAGTACTTC. Translated, it gives CASSLAGTQDYEQYF.

This clonotype has more than one count but fewer than ten. This chain connects TRBV7-8 to TRBJ2-7; 10 bases are shared with TRBD1. Trimming at V came to 3 bases and at J to 3 bases, leaving 8 bases not matched to a gene. CDR1 and CDR2 from the germline V gene are SGHVS and FQNEAQ. This CDR3 region has 16 residues. CDR3 loop: CASSFMTGGRGYEQYF. In DNA form, the CDR3 reads TGTGCCAGCAGCTTTATGACAGGGGGCCGGGGCTACGAGCAGTACTTC.

The gene calls are TRBV2 and TRBJ2-4; 10 nucleotides match TRBD1. TRBJ2-7 matches the DNA end more closely, so the J call is doubtful. The length of the CDR3 is 15 residues. The germline V gene has CDR1 SNHLY and CDR2 FYNNEI. For the CDR3, the DNA is TGTGCCAGCAGTGAAGAGACAGGGGGCTTAGACGAGCAGTACTTC. This codes for CASSEETGGLDEQYF.

In this sample, this clonotype turned up once. The V call is TRBV29-1, the J call TRBJ2-3; 11 nucleotides match TRBD2. CDR1 and CDR2 from the germline V gene are SQVTM and ANQGSEA. The CDR3 has 14 residues. V dropped 8 bases and J dropped 5; count of bases not matched to a gene: 9. CDR3 residues: CSSPGTSGLDTQYF. The CDR3 region has the DNA TGCAGCTCCCCCGGGACTAGCGGACTAGATACGCAGTATTTT.

The rearrangement joins TRBV28 to TRBJ1-2, with unresolved D. The CDR3 is made up of 14 amino acids. V was cut by 1 base and J by 0 bases, with 6 bases left in between. CDR1 and CDR2 (germline): MDHEN, SYDVKM. The CDR3 DNA reads TGTGCCAGCAGTTTATCGTGGGCTAACTATGGCTACACCTTC. Amino acid sequence: CASSLSWANYGYTF.

V is TRBV4-3 and J is TRBJ2-5, with D perhaps matching TRBD1 (7 bases). CDR3 length equals 12 residues. Per the germline V gene, CDR1 is LGHNA and CDR2 is YSLEER. Trimming cost V 2 bases and J 11 bases, with 12 bases left between them. This CDR3 reads CASSQQGGEQYF. The CDR3 nucleotides are TGCGCCAGCAGCCAACAGGGGGGTGAGCAGTACTTC.

This clonotype was counted a single time. V gene TRBV28 combines with J gene TRBJ1-2; the D is unclear. The CDR3 is made up of 11 amino acids. Germline CDR1 and CDR2: MDHEN and SYDVKM. V lost 3 bases to trimming and J lost 8 bases, with 7 bases between them. This CDR3 reads CASSFRFGYTF. The CDR3 DNA follows: TGTGCCAGCAGTTTTCGGTTCGGCTACACCTTC.